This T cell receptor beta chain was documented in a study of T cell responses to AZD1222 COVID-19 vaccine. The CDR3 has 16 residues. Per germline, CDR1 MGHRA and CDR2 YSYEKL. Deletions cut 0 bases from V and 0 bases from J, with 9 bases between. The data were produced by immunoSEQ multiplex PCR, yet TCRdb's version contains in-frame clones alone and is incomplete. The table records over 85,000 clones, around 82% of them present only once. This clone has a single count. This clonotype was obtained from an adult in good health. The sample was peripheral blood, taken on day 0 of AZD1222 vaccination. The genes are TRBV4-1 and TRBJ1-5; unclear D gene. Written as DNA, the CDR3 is TGCGCCAGCAGCCAAGATTCGGGCAGTAGCAATCAGCCCCAGCATTTT. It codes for CASSQDSGSSNQPQHF.